The rows below give T cell receptor beta chains drawn from one sample of a study of T-cell reconstitution after alpha-beta-depleted transplantation in children. TCRdb re-analysed the PCR reads in MiXCR, keeping a single row per CDR3 protein. Among under 750,000 distinct CDR3 sequences listed, 23% were seen once. This material consisted of PBMCs, mostly from graft donor cells, taken 360 days after TCRalphabeta/CD19-depleted stem cell transplant. The receptors come from a boy in the first two years of life who had a stem cell transplant for acute myeloid leukemia, so the T cells may come from the graft donor. CDR3s include the opening cysteine and the closing phenylalanine or tryptophan. Each record gives: V gene, clone size, J gene, D gene, CDR3 protein, CDR3 DNA. D genes are given only for firm matches. Not all rows give a size; the values are once, few, many and, for expanded clones, a class.

V gene: TRBV10-2
clone size: many
J gene: TRBJ2-2
D gene: TRBD2
CDR3 protein: CASSWTSGANTGELFF
CDR3 DNA: TGCGCCAGCAGTTGGACTAGCGGGGCGAACACCGGGGAGCTGTTTTTT

V gene: TRBV12-3/TRBV12-4
clone size: many
J gene: TRBJ2-1
D gene: TRBD1
CDR3 protein: CASSRNRGGYNEQFF
CDR3 DNA: TGTGCCAGCAGCCGAAACAGGGGCGGATACAATGAGCAGTTCTTC

V gene: TRBV24-1
clone size: many
J gene: TRBJ2-1
D gene: NA
CDR3 protein: CATSASTYNEQFF
CDR3 DNA: TGTGCCACCAGTGCTTCGACTTACAATGAGCAGTTCTTC

V gene: TRBV5-1
clone size: NA
J gene: TRBJ1-2
D gene: NA
CDR3 protein: CASSLDEGGFGYTF
CDR3 DNA: TGCGCCAGCAGCTTGGACGAGGGGGGATTTGGCTACACCTTC

V gene: TRBV12-3/TRBV12-4
clone size: NA
J gene: TRBJ1-1
D gene: NA
CDR3 protein: CASVQTVTEAFF
CDR3 DNA: TGTGCCAGCGTCCAGACAGTTACTGAAGCTTTCTTT

V gene: TRBV4-3
clone size: NA
J gene: TRBJ2-5
D gene: TRBD2
CDR3 protein: CASSQGKAGLAQETQYF
CDR3 DNA: TGCGCCAGCAGCCAAGGGAAGGCCGGACTAGCGCAAGAGACCCAGTACTTC

V gene: TRBV6-5
clone size: few
J gene: TRBJ2-7
D gene: TRBD2
CDR3 protein: CASSYSRETSGGSSYEQYF
CDR3 DNA: TGTGCCAGCAGTTACTCGAGGGAGACTAGCGGGGGGAGCTCCTACGAGCAGTACTTC

V gene: TRBV7-2
clone size: many
J gene: TRBJ2-1
D gene: NA
CDR3 protein: CASSPDAAYNEQFF
CDR3 DNA: TGTGCCAGCAGCCCTGACGCCGCCTACAATGAGCAGTTCTTC

V gene: TRBV7-3
clone size: NA
J gene: TRBJ2-1
D gene: NA
CDR3 protein: CASSLIPGGRDEQFF
CDR3 DNA: TGTGCCAGCAGCTTAATTCCCGGGGGGCGGGATGAGCAGTTCTTC

V gene: TRBV25-1
clone size: NA
J gene: TRBJ2-7
D gene: TRBD2
CDR3 protein: CASSVGGGTLNEQYF
CDR3 DNA: TGTGCCAGCAGTGTCGGGGGAGGGACCCTTAACGAGCAGTACTTC

V gene: TRBV20-1
clone size: many
J gene: TRBJ2-1
D gene: TRBD1
CDR3 protein: CSARSGTGGYNEQFF
CDR3 DNA: TGCAGTGCTAGGTCCGGGACAGGGGGGTACAATGAGCAGTTCTTC

V gene: TRBV10-2
clone size: many
J gene: TRBJ2-1
D gene: NA
CDR3 protein: CASSVPERSNEQFF
CDR3 DNA: TGCGCCAGCAGTGTACCAGAGCGTAGCAATGAGCAGTTCTTC

V gene: TRBV7-2
clone size: NA
J gene: TRBJ2-7
D gene: NA
CDR3 protein: CASSQGGITYEQYF
CDR3 DNA: TGTGCCAGCAGCCAGGGGGGGATAACCTACGAGCAGTACTTC

V gene: TRBV24-1
clone size: few
J gene: TRBJ2-5
D gene: TRBD2
CDR3 protein: CATSKGLAGQETQYF
CDR3 DNA: TGTGCCACCAGTAAGGGACTAGCGGGCCAAGAGACCCAGTACTTC

V gene: TRBV20-1
clone size: NA
J gene: TRBJ2-5
D gene: NA
CDR3 protein: CSARDLRETQYF
CDR3 DNA: TGCAGTGCTAGAGATCTGCGAGAGACCCAGTACTTC

V gene: TRBV20-1
clone size: many
J gene: TRBJ2-3
D gene: TRBD2
CDR3 protein: CSAGGASGSTDTQYF
CDR3 DNA: TGCAGTGCGGGTGGGGCTAGCGGGAGCACAGATACGCAGTATTTT

V gene: TRBV20-1
clone size: NA
J gene: TRBJ2-2
D gene: NA
CDR3 protein: CSARNPKTASRNTGELFF
CDR3 DNA: TGCAGTGCTAGAAACCCCAAGACGGCCAGTCGAAACACCGGGGAGCTGTTTTTT

V gene: TRBV5-1
clone size: few
J gene: TRBJ1-1
D gene: TRBD1
CDR3 protein: CASSVGQANTEAFF
CDR3 DNA: TGCGCCAGCAGCGTGGGACAGGCGAACACTGAAGCTTTCTTT

V gene: TRBV5-1
clone size: NA
J gene: TRBJ2-2
D gene: NA
CDR3 protein: CASTLGTNTGELFF
CDR3 DNA: TGCGCCAGCACGTTGGGGACGAACACCGGGGAGCTGTTTTTT

V gene: TRBV27
clone size: many
J gene: TRBJ2-5
D gene: NA
CDR3 protein: CASSLKDTRQETQYF
CDR3 DNA: TGTGCCAGCAGTTTAAAGGACACCCGACAAGAGACCCAGTACTTC

V gene: TRBV6-5
clone size: NA
J gene: TRBJ1-1
D gene: NA
CDR3 protein: CASSWGRGVGAEAFF
CDR3 DNA: TGTGCCAGCAGTTGGGGCCGTGGGGTTGGGGCTGAAGCTTTCTTT

V gene: TRBV20-1
clone size: many
J gene: TRBJ2-5
D gene: NA
CDR3 protein: CSARDRGAETQYF
CDR3 DNA: TGCAGTGCTAGAGATCGCGGGGCAGAGACCCAGTACTTC

V gene: TRBV12-3/TRBV12-4
clone size: NA
J gene: TRBJ1-4
D gene: TRBD1
CDR3 protein: CASSSGQGAEKLFF
CDR3 DNA: TGTGCCAGCAGTTCGGGACAGGGGGCGGAAAAACTGTTTTTT

V gene: TRBV20-1
clone size: many
J gene: TRBJ2-3
D gene: NA
CDR3 protein: CSAEGRDTQYF
CDR3 DNA: TGCAGTGCAGAGGGACGGGATACGCAGTATTTT

V gene: TRBV7-9
clone size: few
J gene: TRBJ1-6
D gene: TRBD1
CDR3 protein: CASSFRQGGLNSPLHF
CDR3 DNA: TGTGCCAGCAGCTTTCGACAGGGCGGACTTAATTCACCCCTCCACTTT

V gene: TRBV25-1
clone size: few
J gene: TRBJ2-3
D gene: NA
CDR3 protein: CATGDQTSRGPLYF
CDR3 DNA: TGTGCCACCGGAGACCAGACTTCACGAGGGCCCCTGTATTTT

V gene: TRBV27
clone size: many
J gene: TRBJ1-2
D gene: NA
CDR3 protein: CASRRQAPGNYTF
CDR3 DNA: TGTGCCAGCAGACGACAGGCCCCAGGGAACTACACCTTC

V gene: TRBV6-5
clone size: NA
J gene: TRBJ1-4
D gene: NA
CDR3 protein: CASSYSIGTLYEKLFF
CDR3 DNA: TGTGCCAGCAGTTACTCGATTGGGACACTCTATGAAAAACTGTTTTTT

V gene: TRBV19
clone size: NA
J gene: TRBJ2-1
D gene: TRBD2
CDR3 protein: CASSLWEGDEQFF
CDR3 DNA: TGTGCCAGTAGCCTTTGGGAGGGCGATGAGCAGTTCTTC

V gene: TRBV7-9
clone size: many
J gene: TRBJ2-3
D gene: NA
CDR3 protein: CASRLGTDTQYF
CDR3 DNA: TGTGCCAGCAGGTTGGGCACAGATACGCAGTATTTT

V gene: TRBV5-1
clone size: NA
J gene: TRBJ2-2
D gene: NA
CDR3 protein: CASSLGDNRGSTGELFF
CDR3 DNA: TGCGCCAGCAGCCTGGGCGACAACCGGGGATCAACCGGGGAGCTGTTTTTT

V gene: TRBV5-6
clone size: NA
J gene: TRBJ2-7
D gene: TRBD1
CDR3 protein: CASSIPGTGLYEQYF
CDR3 DNA: TGTGCCAGCAGCATTCCCGGGACAGGGCTATACGAGCAGTACTTC

V gene: TRBV20-1
clone size: NA
J gene: TRBJ2-3
D gene: NA
CDR3 protein: CSAWARTDTQYF
CDR3 DNA: TGCAGTGCCTGGGCCCGCACAGATACGCAGTATTTT

V gene: TRBV20-1
clone size: NA
J gene: TRBJ2-2
D gene: NA
CDR3 protein: CSARIDLGSGELFF
CDR3 DNA: TGCAGTGCTAGGATCGATTTGGGCTCCGGGGAGCTGTTTTTT

V gene: TRBV20-1
clone size: few
J gene: TRBJ2-5
D gene: TRBD1
CDR3 protein: CSAPTGGRQETQYF
CDR3 DNA: TGCAGTGCCCCGACAGGGGGCCGACAAGAGACCCAGTACTTC

V gene: TRBV4-3
clone size: few
J gene: TRBJ2-7
D gene: NA
CDR3 protein: CASSQDKGLIYEQYF
CDR3 DNA: TGCGCCAGCAGCCAAGATAAGGGTTTGATCTACGAGCAGTACTTC

V gene: TRBV4-3
clone size: NA
J gene: TRBJ2-2
D gene: NA
CDR3 protein: CASSLSQDRDYTGELFF
CDR3 DNA: TGCGCCAGCAGCCTTTCCCAGGATAGGGATTACACCGGGGAGCTGTTTTTT

V gene: TRBV7-2
clone size: NA
J gene: TRBJ1-2
D gene: NA
CDR3 protein: CASSYALGPSYGYTF
CDR3 DNA: TGTGCCAGCAGCTACGCCCTGGGCCCGTCCTATGGCTACACCTTC

V gene: TRBV4-2
clone size: NA
J gene: TRBJ2-3
D gene: TRBD2
CDR3 protein: CASSPLTSGLTDTQYF
CDR3 DNA: TGTGCCAGCAGCCCCTTGACTAGCGGGCTGACAGATACGCAGTATTTT

V gene: TRBV20-1
clone size: NA
J gene: TRBJ2-5
D gene: NA
CDR3 protein: CSASGLGETQYF
CDR3 DNA: TGCAGTGCTAGTGGTCTTGGGGAGACCCAGTACTTC

V gene: TRBV28
clone size: many
J gene: TRBJ1-5
D gene: TRBD1
CDR3 protein: CASISADREYQPQHF
CDR3 DNA: TGTGCCAGCATTAGCGCGGACAGGGAGTATCAGCCCCAGCATTTT

V gene: TRBV5-1
clone size: many
J gene: TRBJ2-1
D gene: NA
CDR3 protein: CASSLGGWAYNEQFF
CDR3 DNA: TGCGCCAGCAGCTTGGGGGGTTGGGCATACAATGAGCAGTTCTTC

V gene: TRBV20-1
clone size: few
J gene: TRBJ2-7
D gene: TRBD2
CDR3 protein: CSAREPLNSGAYEQYF
CDR3 DNA: TGCAGTGCTAGAGAGCCCCTGAATAGCGGGGCCTACGAGCAGTACTTC

V gene: TRBV15
clone size: many
J gene: TRBJ1-2
D gene: NA
CDR3 protein: CATSRDSKYGYTF
CDR3 DNA: TGTGCCACCAGCAGAGATTCGAAATATGGCTACACCTTC

V gene: TRBV15
clone size: NA
J gene: TRBJ2-7
D gene: NA
CDR3 protein: CATSRSSEGAHNEQYF
CDR3 DNA: TGTGCCACCAGCAGATCCTCGGAGGGGGCGCACAACGAGCAGTACTTC

V gene: TRBV7-2
clone size: NA
J gene: TRBJ2-3
D gene: NA
CDR3 protein: CASSLFDRYTDTQYF
CDR3 DNA: TGTGCCAGCAGCTTATTCGACAGGTACACAGATACGCAGTATTTT

V gene: TRBV20-1
clone size: many
J gene: TRBJ1-2
D gene: NA
CDR3 protein: CSARDAGAFGYTF
CDR3 DNA: TGCAGTGCTAGAGATGCAGGGGCTTTTGGCTACACCTTC

V gene: TRBV7-4
clone size: many
J gene: TRBJ2-1
D gene: TRBD1
CDR3 protein: CASSLRTGPPMEQFF
CDR3 DNA: TGTGCCAGCAGCCTCCGGACAGGGCCGCCAATGGAGCAGTTCTTC

V gene: TRBV5-1
clone size: many
J gene: TRBJ2-1
D gene: NA
CDR3 protein: CASSLYPKGESNEQFF
CDR3 DNA: TGCGCCAGCAGCTTGTATCCTAAGGGGGAATCCAATGAGCAGTTCTTC

V gene: TRBV28
clone size: NA
J gene: TRBJ1-2
D gene: NA
CDR3 protein: CASSRPKPYGYTF
CDR3 DNA: TGTGCCAGCAGCCGCCCCAAGCCCTATGGCTACACCTTC

V gene: TRBV6-1
clone size: NA
J gene: TRBJ2-1
D gene: NA
CDR3 protein: CASSGPRHYEQFF
CDR3 DNA: TGTGCCAGCAGCGGACCTCGACACTATGAGCAGTTCTTC

V gene: TRBV12-3/TRBV12-4
clone size: many
J gene: TRBJ2-5
D gene: TRBD2
CDR3 protein: CASSFGLAGEGETQYF
CDR3 DNA: TGTGCCAGCAGTTTCGGACTAGCGGGGGAGGGAGAGACCCAGTACTTC

V gene: TRBV12-3/TRBV12-4
clone size: many
J gene: TRBJ1-5
D gene: NA
CDR3 protein: CASSEGHQPQHF
CDR3 DNA: TGTGCCAGCTCGGAGGGCCATCAGCCCCAGCATTTT

V gene: TRBV20-1
clone size: few
J gene: TRBJ2-2
D gene: TRBD2
CDR3 protein: CCARDKPGLDNTGELFF
CDR3 DNA: TGCTGTGCTAGAGATAAGCCCGGACTAGATAACACCGGGGAGCTGTTTTTT